The clone carrying this T cell receptor (beta chain) appeared a few times. Its matching antigen is unknown. The sample comes from a study of T-cell reconstitution after alpha-beta-depleted transplantation in children. Study outcomes and limitations: Expanded graft clones numbering several hundred reportedly gave rise to alpha-beta T cells about two months after transplant. Surviving recipient T cells and thymic progenitors underlay high day-60 TCRbeta diversity in some patients. A year post-transplant, T-cell counts and diversity derived mostly from newly produced T cells.

The library targeted TCRbeta and was prepared with unique molecular identifiers. TCRdb called the PCR reads again in MiXCR, with one record for every CDR3 protein. The data contain more than 200,000 distinct CDR3 sequences, 7.5% to 9.5% of them singletons. The TCR was taken from a male patient between 2 and 10 years old who had a stem cell transplant for acute myeloid leukemia, so the T cells may come from the graft donor. The sequencing here drew on PBMCs, mostly from graft donor cells, taken 360 days after TCRalphabeta/CD19-depleted stem cell transplant.

The CDR3 nucleotides read TGTGCCAGCAGTTACTCGAGCCGGGGGTCTTCGGCGACTGAAGCTTTCTTT. This sequence encodes CASSYSSRGSSATEAFF. This rearrangement joins TRBV6-5 to TRBJ1-1, with D possibly matching TRBD1 (5 bases). Germline CDR1 MNHEY, CDR2 SVGAGI. The CDR3 length is 17 residues. With 0 bases removed from V and 5 bases from J, the gap between germline ends came to 19 bases.